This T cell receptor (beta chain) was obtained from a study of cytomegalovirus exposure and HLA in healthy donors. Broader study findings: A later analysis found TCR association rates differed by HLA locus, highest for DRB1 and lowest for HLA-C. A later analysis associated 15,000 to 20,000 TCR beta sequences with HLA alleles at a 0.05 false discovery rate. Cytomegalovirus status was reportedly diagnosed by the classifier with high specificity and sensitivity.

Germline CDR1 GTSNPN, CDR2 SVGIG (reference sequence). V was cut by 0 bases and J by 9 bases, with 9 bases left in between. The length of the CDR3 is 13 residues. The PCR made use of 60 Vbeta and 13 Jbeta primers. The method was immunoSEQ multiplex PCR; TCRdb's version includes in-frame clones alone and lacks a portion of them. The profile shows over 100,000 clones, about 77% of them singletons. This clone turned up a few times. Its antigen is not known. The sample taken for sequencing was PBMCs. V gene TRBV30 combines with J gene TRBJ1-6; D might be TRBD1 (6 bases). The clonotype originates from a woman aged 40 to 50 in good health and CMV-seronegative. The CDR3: CAWSVQGGSPLHF. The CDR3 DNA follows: TGTGCCTGGAGTGTACAGGGTGGTTCACCCCTCCACTTT.